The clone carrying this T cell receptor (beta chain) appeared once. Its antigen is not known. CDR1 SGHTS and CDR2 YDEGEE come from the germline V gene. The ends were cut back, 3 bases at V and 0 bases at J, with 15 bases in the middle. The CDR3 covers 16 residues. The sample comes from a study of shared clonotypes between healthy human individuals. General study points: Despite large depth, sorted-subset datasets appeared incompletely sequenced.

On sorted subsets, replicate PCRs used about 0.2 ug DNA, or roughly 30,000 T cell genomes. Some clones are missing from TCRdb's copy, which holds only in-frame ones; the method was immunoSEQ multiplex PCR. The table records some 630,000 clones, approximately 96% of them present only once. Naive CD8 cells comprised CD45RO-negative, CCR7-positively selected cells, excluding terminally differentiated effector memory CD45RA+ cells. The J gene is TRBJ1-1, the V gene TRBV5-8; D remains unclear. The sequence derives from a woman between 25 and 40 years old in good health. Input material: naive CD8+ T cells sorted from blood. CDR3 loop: CASSWGGGPMNTEAFF. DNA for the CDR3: TGTGCCAGCAGCTGGGGTGGAGGTCCCATGAACACTGAAGCTTTCTTT.